The next 20 T cell receptor beta chains were all read from a single sample in a study of blood T cells in healthy people across ages. For the second PCR, which ran for about 6 to 11 cycles, a sample-barcoded 5' primer and a J-beta primer mix were used. Using its own MiXCR run on the 5' RACE reads, TCRdb lists one record per CDR3 protein. The sample shows approximately 900,000 distinct CDR3 sequences, almost 30% of them seen only once. These data also featured in a second study, about T cells of mothers and their children.

The material sequenced was blood. These receptors all stem from a woman aged 40 to 55 in good health.

This clonotype has at least ten counts. Written as DNA, the CDR3 is TGTGCCAGCCACACACCCAGTAGAGGGATGTATTTT. It is translated as CASHTPSRGMYF. This rearrangement joins TRBV12-3 or TRBV12-4 to TRBJ2-3; D might be TRBD2 (5 bases). Trimming took off 8 bases at V and 14 bases at J, with 20 bases between the two ends. The CDR3 runs to 12 residues.

The rearrangement joins TRBV7-2 to TRBJ2-3, with 10 bases that match TRBD2. Trimming took 6 bases from V and 7 from J; bases not matched to a gene: 10. This CDR3 is built from 15 residues. Per germline, CDR1 SGHTA and CDR2 FQGNSA. The CDR3 coding sequence is TGTGCCAGCAGACTAAGCGGGGGGGCCGGAAATACGCAGTATTTT. Encoded protein: CASRLSGGAGNTQYF.

Comments on this clonotype: A much larger clonotype is one base distant, so this may be a read error. This rearrangement joins TRBV9 to TRBJ2-5; TRBD2 agrees at 7 bases. With the DNA end fitting TRBJ2-7 better, the J assignment may be wrong. The CDR3 has 15 amino acids. The germline CDR1 and CDR2 sequences are SGDLS and YYNGEE. The CDR3 nucleotides are TGTGTCAGCAGCGTAGGGGCTAGCGGAGCCTACGAGCAGTACTTC. This codes for CVSSVGASGAYEQYF.

This clonotype was seen a handful of times. The CDR3 region has the DNA TGCGCCAGCATCCCCAACGCGGGGGCTGTTGAAGGCTACACCTTC. Translation gives CASIPNAGAVEGYTF. V usage is TRBV5-1 and J usage is TRBJ1-2; TRBD1 might be the D (6 bases). V gave up 6 bases and J gave up 8 bases, with 23 bases separating them. Per germline, CDR1 SGHRS and CDR2 YFSETQ. This CDR3 has 15 residues. The variable domain in full, with the rest retrieved from reference TRBV5-1 and TRBJ1-2, is KAGVTQTPRYLIKTRGQQVTLSCSPISGHRSVSWYQQTPGQGLQFLFEYFSETQRNKGNFPGRFSGRQFSNSRSEMNVSTLELGDSALYLCASIPNAGAVEGYTFGSGTRLTVV.

V is TRBV7-2 and J is TRBJ2-7; 11 bases match TRBD2. CDR3 length: 16 amino acids. V trimming: 2 bases; J trimming: 0 bases; junction bases outside the gene matches: 3. Germline CDR1 SGHTA, CDR2 FQGNSA. CDR3 DNA: TGTGCCAGCAGCTTAAGACTAGCGGGGAGCTCCTACGAGCAGTACTTC. Amino acid sequence: CASSLRLAGSSYEQYF.

With regard to this clonotype: Since a much larger clone is just one base distant, this may be a read error. A read error is likely, as this CDR3 ends without the conserved phenylalanine or tryptophan. The chain recombines TRBV20-1 with TRBJ1-6; 7 bases agree with TRBD1. The V gene's germline CDR1 is DFQATT and CDR2 SNEGSKA (reference sequence). Unmatched junction bases numbered 8, after V lost 0 bases and J lost 9 bases. This CDR3 has 15 amino acids. The CDR3 reads CSARDTGQGGSPLHV. CDR3 sequence (DNA): TGCAGTGCTAGAGATACAGGCCAGGGGGGTTCACCCCTCCACGTT.

The CDR3 DNA sequence: TGTGCCAGCTCACCTCCTAGCGGGGGGCTCGATACGCAGTATTTT. Its protein is CASSPPSGGLDTQYF. V gene TRBV18 combines with J gene TRBJ2-3, with 11 bases matching TRBD2. V lost 3 bases, J lost 6 bases, and 5 bases stayed unmatched. CDR3 length: 15 amino acids. Germline lookup yields CDR1 KGHSH and CDR2 LQKENI.

The chain couples TRBV15 to TRBJ1-5, with a possible D match to TRBD1 (6 bases). CDR1 LNHNV and CDR2 YYDKDF come from the germline V gene (reference sequence). Trimming stripped 7 bases from V and 4 bases from J, with 11 bases between. The CDR3 has 13 amino acids. The CDR3 DNA reads TGTGCCACCACAGGGGCACGGAATCAGCCCCAGCATTTT. It encodes CATTGARNQPQHF.

This clonotype appeared a few times. V usage is TRBV20-1 and J usage is TRBJ2-3, with 9 bases lining up with TRBD2. The CDR3 runs to 16 residues. In germline, CDR1 is DFQATT, CDR2 SNEGSKA (reference sequence). V shed 0 bases and J 5 bases; nucleotides not matched to a gene: 9. The CDR3 protein is CSARDSTSGFGDTQYF. Written as DNA, the CDR3 is TGCAGTGCTAGAGATTCGACTAGCGGATTCGGAGATACGCAGTATTTT.

This clonotype was seen a few times. The chain is built from TRBV5-1 and TRBJ2-7, with TRBD1 matching 10 bases. In germline, CDR1 is SGHRS, CDR2 YFSETQ. The CDR3 spans 18 residues. V was pared by 2 bases and J by 0 bases, with 11 bases of the junction left unmatched. The CDR3 DNA reads as TGCGCCAGCAGCTTTACGTTTGCCGGGACAGGGGACTCCTACGAGCAGTACTTC. It encodes CASSFTFAGTGDSYEQYF. Based on the CDR3 plus reference TRBV5-1 and TRBJ2-7, the full variable domain is KAGVTQTPRYLIKTRGQQVTLSCSPISGHRSVSWYQQTPGQGLQFLFEYFSETQRNKGNFPGRFSGRQFSNSRSEMNVSTLELGDSALYLCASSFTFAGTGDSYEQYFGPGTRLTVT.

The chain uses TRBV7-3 and TRBJ1-2; D is possibly TRBD1 (6 bases). CDR1 SGHTA and CDR2 FQGTGA come from the germline V gene. Trimming pared 6 bases from V and 2 bases from J, leaving 16 bases between. The CDR3 covers 15 residues. CDR3 in DNA: TGTGCCAGCAGTGCGCAGGGGCAGTGGAACTATGGCTACACCTTC. Protein: CASSAQGQWNYGYTF. The variable domain in full, with the rest retrieved from reference TRBV7-3 and TRBJ1-2, is GAGVSQTPSNKVTEKGKYVELRCDPISGHTALYWYRQSLGQGPEFLIYFQGTGAADDSGLPNDRFFAVRPEGSVSTLKIQRTERGDSAVYLCASSAQGQWNYGYTFGSGTRLTVV.

This clonotype has more than one count but fewer than ten. V and J are TRBV2 and TRBJ2-7; TRBD1 agrees at 8 bases. J gave up 0 bases and V 8 bases, and 3 bases lay outside the gene matches. CDR1 SNHLY and CDR2 FYNNEI come from the germline V gene. There are 13 residues in the CDR3. The CDR3 reads CASAGQGSYEQYF. As DNA, the CDR3 is TGTGCCAGCGCCGGACAGGGCTCCTACGAGCAGTACTTC. The full variable domain, in which reference TRBV2 and TRBJ2-7 provide the parts outside the CDR3, is EPEVTQTPSHQVTQMGQEVILRCVPISNHLYFYWYRQILGQKVEFLVSFYNNEISEKSEIFDDQFSVERPDGSNFTLKIRSTKLEDSAMYFCASAGQGSYEQYFGPGTRLTVT.

The gene calls are TRBV7-3 and TRBJ2-5, with 8 bases lining up with TRBD1. The V gene end was trimmed by 5 bases and the J gene end by 3 bases; junction bases not matched to a gene: 5. Germline CDR1 and CDR2: SGHTA and FQGTGA. This CDR3 is 14 amino acids long. The CDR3 DNA reads TGTGCCAGCAGCGCGACAGGGGTCGAAGAGACCCAGTACTTC. Its translation is CASSATGVEETQYF.

The sample holds a few counts of this clonotype. This chain connects TRBV18 to TRBJ1-1; D is ambiguous. Trimming left V 8 bases short and J 1 base short, with 14 bases between. Germline-derived CDR1 and CDR2 are KGHSH and LQKENI. The CDR3 is 14 amino acids. The CDR3 here is CASTSGQENTEAFF. CDR3 DNA: TGTGCCAGCACCTCCGGGCAGGAGAACACTGAAGCTTTCTTT.

The V call is TRBV4-2, the J call TRBJ2-5, with TRBD1 as a possible D gene (5 bases). The J call may be mistaken, given a closer DNA end match to TRBJ2-7. The germline V gene encodes CDR1 LGHNA and CDR2 YNFKEQ. The CDR3 is 13 amino acids. As DNA, the CDR3 is TGTGCCAGCAGCGGGGCACGAGCCTACGAGCAGTACTTC. Protein: CASSGARAYEQYF.

This clonotype came up many times. V is TRBV28 and J is TRBJ1-2; D not certain. V lost 6 bases to trimming and J lost 4 bases, with 12 bases between them. Germline-derived CDR1 and CDR2 are MDHEN and SYDVKM. This CDR3 region has 13 residues. For the CDR3, the DNA is TGTGCCAGCAGCCTCTTGTCCCGCTATGGCTACACCTTC. The encoded protein is CASSLLSRYGYTF.

This clonotype appeared a few times. The rearrangement uses TRBV7-3 and TRBJ1-3; D remains ambiguous. Between the trimmed V and J ends, which lost 2 bases and 2 bases, there was a span of 10 bases. The CDR3 runs to 15 residues. The V gene's germline CDR1 is SGHTA and CDR2 FQGTGA. The CDR3 DNA is TGTGCCAGCAGCTTAGGTTGGGCCGCTGGAAACACCATATATTTT. This codes for CASSLGWAAGNTIYF.

This clonotype was found a few times. V gene TRBV4-2 combines with J gene TRBJ2-6, with TRBD1 identical over 8 bases. Germline CDR1 reads LGHNA; CDR2 reads YNFKEQ. This CDR3 region has 19 residues. V lost 5 bases and J lost 0; bases outside the gene matches: 12. CDR3 bases: TGTGCCAGCAGCGGTCATGGGTCAGGGGGCGCCTCTGGGGCCAACGTCCTGACTTTC. Residues: CASSGHGSGGASGANVLTF.

This chain uses TRBV27 with TRBJ1-2, with 7 bases matching TRBD1. The germline V gene has CDR1 MNHEY and CDR2 SMNVEV (reference sequence). This CDR3 spans 16 amino acids. V trimming: 3 bases; J trimming: 5 bases; junction bases outside the gene matches: 12. In DNA, the CDR3 is TGTGCCAGCAGTTTCCGTGATCCAGGGGGTGCTTATGGCTACACCTTC. Protein sequence: CASSFRDPGGAYGYTF.

The sample holds a few counts of this clonotype. The rearrangement uses TRBV7-2 and TRBJ1-1; 11 bases map to TRBD1. The germline V gene has CDR1 SGHTA and CDR2 FQGNSA. Trimming removed 0 bases from V and 1 base from J; junction bases left unmatched: 10. This CDR3 spans 19 amino acids. The CDR3 DNA reads TGTGCCAGCAGCTTAGCAGGTGCGGGGACAGGGGGGAAGAACACTGAAGCTTTCTTT. It encodes CASSLAGAGTGGKNTEAFF.